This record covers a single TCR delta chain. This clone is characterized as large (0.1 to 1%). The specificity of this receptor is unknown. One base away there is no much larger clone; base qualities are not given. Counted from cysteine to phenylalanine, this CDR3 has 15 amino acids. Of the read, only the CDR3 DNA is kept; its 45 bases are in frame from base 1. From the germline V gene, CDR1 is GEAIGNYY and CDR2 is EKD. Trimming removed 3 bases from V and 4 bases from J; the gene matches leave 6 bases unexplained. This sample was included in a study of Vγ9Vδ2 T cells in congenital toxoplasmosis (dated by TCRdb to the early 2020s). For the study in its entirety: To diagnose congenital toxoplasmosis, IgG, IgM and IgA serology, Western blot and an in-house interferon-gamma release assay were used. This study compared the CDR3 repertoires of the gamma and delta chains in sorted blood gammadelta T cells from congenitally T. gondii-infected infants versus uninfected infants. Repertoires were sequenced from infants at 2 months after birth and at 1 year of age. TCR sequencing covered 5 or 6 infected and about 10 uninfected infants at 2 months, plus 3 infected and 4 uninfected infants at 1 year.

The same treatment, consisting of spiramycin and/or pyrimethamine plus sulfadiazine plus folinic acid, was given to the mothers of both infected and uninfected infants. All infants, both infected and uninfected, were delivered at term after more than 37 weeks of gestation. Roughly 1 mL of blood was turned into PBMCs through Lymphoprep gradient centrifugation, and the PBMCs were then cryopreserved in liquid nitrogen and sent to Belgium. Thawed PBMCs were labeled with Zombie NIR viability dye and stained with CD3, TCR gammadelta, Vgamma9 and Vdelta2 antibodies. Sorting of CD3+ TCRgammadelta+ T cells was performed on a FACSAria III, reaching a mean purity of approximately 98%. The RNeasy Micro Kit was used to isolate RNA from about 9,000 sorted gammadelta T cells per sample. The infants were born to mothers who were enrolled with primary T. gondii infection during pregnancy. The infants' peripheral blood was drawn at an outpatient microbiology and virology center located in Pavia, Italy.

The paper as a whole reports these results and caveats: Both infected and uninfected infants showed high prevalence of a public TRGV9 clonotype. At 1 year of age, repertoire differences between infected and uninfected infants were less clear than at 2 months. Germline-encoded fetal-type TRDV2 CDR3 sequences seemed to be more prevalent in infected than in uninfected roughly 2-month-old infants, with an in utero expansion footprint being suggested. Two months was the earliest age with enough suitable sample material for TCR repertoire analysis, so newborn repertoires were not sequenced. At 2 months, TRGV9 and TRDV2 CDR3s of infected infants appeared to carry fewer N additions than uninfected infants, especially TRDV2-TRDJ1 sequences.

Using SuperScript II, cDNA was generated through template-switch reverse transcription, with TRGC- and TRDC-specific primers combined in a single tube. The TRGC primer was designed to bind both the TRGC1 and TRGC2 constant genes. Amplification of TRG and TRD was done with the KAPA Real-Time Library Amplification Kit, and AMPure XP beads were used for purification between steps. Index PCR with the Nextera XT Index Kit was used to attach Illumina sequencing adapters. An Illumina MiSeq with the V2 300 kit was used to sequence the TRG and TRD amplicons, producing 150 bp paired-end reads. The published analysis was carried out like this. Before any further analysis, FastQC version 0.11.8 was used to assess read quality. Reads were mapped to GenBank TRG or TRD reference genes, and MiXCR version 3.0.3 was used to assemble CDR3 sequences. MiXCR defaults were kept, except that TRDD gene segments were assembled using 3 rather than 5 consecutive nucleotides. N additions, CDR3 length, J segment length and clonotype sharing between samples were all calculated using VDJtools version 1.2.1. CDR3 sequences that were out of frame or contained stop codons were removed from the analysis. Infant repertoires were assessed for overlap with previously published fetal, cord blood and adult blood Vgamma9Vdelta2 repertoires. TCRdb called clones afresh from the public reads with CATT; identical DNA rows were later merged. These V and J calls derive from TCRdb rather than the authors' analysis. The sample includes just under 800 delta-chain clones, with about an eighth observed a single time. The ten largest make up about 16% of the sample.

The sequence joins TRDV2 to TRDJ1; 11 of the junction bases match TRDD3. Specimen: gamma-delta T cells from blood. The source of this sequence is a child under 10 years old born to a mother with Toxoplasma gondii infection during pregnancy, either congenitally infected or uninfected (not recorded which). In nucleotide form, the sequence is TGTGCCTGTGACGGGCTCACTGGGGGATACGATAAACTCATCTTT. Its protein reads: CACDGLTGGYDKLIF.